Below are 15 T cell receptor beta chains sequenced from a single sample in a study of blood T cells in healthy people across ages. A second PCR, run for roughly 6 to 11 cycles, used a sample-barcoded 5' primer plus a J-beta primer mix. TCRdb re-called the 5' RACE reads with MiXCR, one entry per CDR3 protein. The table has 650,000 to 800,000 distinct CDR3 sequences, approximately 52% seen once. Sample: blood. The receptors were gathered from an elderly woman in good health.

This clonotype has at least ten counts. The CDR3 nucleotides read TGTGCCAGCCACCGTGGGCGGGAGACGGACTCCTACGAGCAGTACTTC. It codes for CASHRGRETDSYEQYF. The gene calls are TRBV27 and TRBJ2-7, with 7 positions matching TRBD2. The germline CDR1 and CDR2 sequences are MNHEY and SMNVEV (reference sequence). The CDR3 runs 16 residues. J gave up 0 bases and V 8 bases, and 13 bases lay outside the gene matches.

This clonotype was detected a few times. This chain joins TRBV27 and TRBJ1-2; 8 positions agree with TRBD1. Germline CDR1 is MNHEY and CDR2 is SMNVEV (reference sequence). J lost 6 bases, V lost 10 bases, and 16 bases had no gene match. The CDR3 is made up of 15 amino acids. The CDR3 DNA follows: TGTGCCACCTCGACACCGGGACAGGCTACCAATGGCTACACCTTC. It yields the protein CATSTPGQATNGYTF.

The chain joins TRBV20-1 to TRBJ2-1, with 9 positions matching TRBD2. Germline-derived CDR1 and CDR2 are DFQATT and SNEGSKA (reference sequence). V shed 1 base and J 4 bases; nucleotides not matched to a gene: 11. The CDR3 extends over 17 amino acids. CDR3 bases: TGCAGTGCTAGAGCCGGACTAGCGCTAATTTCTTACAATGAGCAGTTCTTC. Its protein product is CSARAGLALISYNEQFF.

This clonotype was seen just once. CDR3 DNA: TGTGCCACCACAGGGCAATTGAACACTGAAGCTTTCTTT. This translates into CATTGQLNTEAFF. The chain couples TRBV10-3 to TRBJ1-1, with D perhaps TRBD1 (6 bases). This CDR3 spans 13 amino acids. Trimming left V 10 bases short and J 0 bases short, with 12 bases between. Germline assignment: CDR1 ENHRY and CDR2 SYGVKD.

This clonotype has more than one count but fewer than ten. The CDR3 region has the DNA TGTGCCAGCAGTATCCCCACAGGGCATGGCTACACCTTC. Its translation is CASSIPTGHGYTF. This chain joins TRBV2 and TRBJ1-2; TRBD1 might be the D (6 bases). The germline gives CDR1 SNHLY, CDR2 FYNNEI. Trimming shortened V by 5 bases and J by 6 bases, and 13 bases separated the two germline ends. The CDR3 runs 13 residues.

V usage is TRBV20-1 and J usage is TRBJ2-5; the match to TRBD2 covers 9 bases. CDR1 and CDR2 (germline): DFQATT, SNEGSKA (reference sequence). The CDR3 extends over 15 amino acids. Losses at the gene ends were 3 bases for V and 1 base for J; bases not matched to a gene: 6. The CDR3 reads CSASPAGGTQETQYF. The DNA of the CDR3 is TGCAGTGCTAGTCCAGCGGGGGGCACCCAAGAGACCCAGTACTTC.

This clonotype was recorded once. A much larger clone lies a single base off, so this may be a read error. This chain uses TRBV5-1 with TRBJ2-3; D unresolved. The V end lost 2 bases, the J end lost 4 bases, and 11 bases lay between the germline ends. The CDR3 loop spans 14 amino acids. Germline CDR1 reads SGHRS; CDR2 reads YFSETQ. The CDR3 loop reads CASSFRPAADTQYF. The CDR3 bases are TGCGCCAGCAGCTTCAGACCGGCCGCAGATACGCAGTATTTT. The variable domain in full, completed from reference TRBV5-1 and TRBJ2-3, reads KAGVTQTPRYLIKTRGQQVTLSCSPISGHRSVSWYQQTPGQGLQFLFEYFSETQRNKGNFPGRFSGRQFSNSRSEMNVSTLELGDSALYLCASSFRPAADTQYFGPGTRLTVL.

This clonotype was counted at least ten times. The chain has TRBV5-1 and TRBJ2-1, with D perhaps TRBD1 (6 bases). Per the germline V gene, CDR1 is SGHRS and CDR2 is YFSETQ. Between the trimmed V and J ends, which lost 0 bases and 4 bases, there was a span of 14 bases. This CDR3 is built from 16 residues. The CDR3: CASSLEPGVLYNEQFF. The CDR3 coding sequence is TGCGCCAGCAGCTTGGAGCCAGGGGTATTATACAATGAGCAGTTCTTC.

At least ten counts were recorded for this clonotype. One base away lies a much larger clone, so this may be a sequencing read error. V is TRBV6-5 and J is TRBJ1-2; D not certain. CDR3 length equals 14 residues. Germline V gene lookup returns CDR1 MNHEY and CDR2 SVGAGI. CDR3 coding DNA: TGTGCCAGCAGTGACTCACTTCGTCGTGATGGCTACACCTTC. Encoded protein: CASSDSLRRDGYTF.

Turning to this clonotype: Germline and junction disagree at one end, which may indicate a read error. The chain uses TRBV29-1 and TRBJ1-3; D is undetermined. CDR1 SQVTM and CDR2 ANQGSEA come from the germline V gene. The CDR3 totals 14 residues. The CDR3 loop reads CGVEVGFSGNTIYF. The DNA of the CDR3 is TGCGGCGTTGAAGTTGGGTTCTCTGGAAACACCATATATTTT. Based on the CDR3 plus reference TRBV29-1 and TRBJ1-3, the full variable domain is SAVISQKPSRDICQRGTSLTIQCQVDSQVTMMFWYRQQPGQSLTLIATANQGSEATYESGFVIDKFPISRPNLTFSTLTVSNMSPEDSSIYLCGVEVGFSGNTIYFGEGSWLTVV.

CDR3 in DNA: TGTGCCAGCAGCTTAGGAAGGGGGAATAATGAGCAGTTCTTC. Protein product: CASSLGRGNNEQFF. This chain connects TRBV7-3 to TRBJ2-1; weak D call: TRBD1 (6 bases). Germline assignment: CDR1 SGHTA and CDR2 FQGTGA. The CDR3 is 14 amino acids. V was shortened by 2 bases and J by 7 bases, with 12 bases between the two germline ends.

The rearrangement links TRBV5-1 to TRBJ1-2; 8 bases line up with TRBD1. J lost 6 bases, V lost 9 bases, and 10 bases had no gene match. This CDR3 spans 13 amino acids. Germline CDR1 and CDR2: SGHRS and YFSETQ. The chain's CDR3 is CATGTGNWDGYTF. The CDR3 nucleotides read TGCGCCACCGGGACAGGCAACTGGGATGGCTACACCTTC.

The V and J genes are TRBV7-2 and TRBJ1-2; TRBD1 matches at 11 bases. CDR3 size: 16 residues. V dropped 4 bases and J dropped 3; count of bases not matched to a gene: 7. Germline values: CDR1 SGHTA, CDR2 FQGNSA. CDR3 nucleotide sequence: TGTGCCAGCAGCTCAGAGGGGACAGGGGGGGACTATGGCTACACCTTC. Its translation is CASSSEGTGGDYGYTF.

This chain connects TRBV27 to TRBJ2-3; D gene uncertain. The V gene lost 6 bases and the J gene lost 5 bases, with 9 bases spanning the gap. The CDR3 has 12 residues. Germline V gene data show CDR1 as MNHEY and CDR2 as SMNVEV (reference sequence). The CDR3 sequence: CASRQLGDTQYF. CDR3 in DNA: TGTGCCAGCAGACAGTTAGGAGATACGCAGTATTTT.

The chain couples TRBV6-5 to TRBJ2-1; D unclear. Trimming removed 7 bases at V and 10 bases at J, with 17 bases between. There are 13 residues in the CDR3. The germline CDR1 and CDR2 sequences are MNHEY and SVGAGI. For the CDR3, the DNA is TGTGCCAGCAAAAGGGTCGACCTCTTGGAGCAGTTCTTC. Its protein product is CASKRVDLLEQFF.